This T cell receptor (beta chain) appears in the sequencing data of a study of blood T cell repertoires in COVID-19. There are 17 residues in the CDR3. The germline V gene has CDR1 PRHDT and CDR2 FYEKMQ (reference sequence). The V and J ends lost 5 bases and 3 bases respectively, with 22 bases between them. Using immunoSEQ multiplex PCR, the repertoire was profiled, and TCRdb retains in-frame clones only, with some absent. This repertoire shows 100,000 to 120,000 clones, 75% to 85% found once; its top ten account for 16%. This TCR was sampled from a woman aged 55-69 years with acute or convalescent COVID-19. The rearrangement links TRBV13 to TRBJ2-5, with D possibly matching TRBD1 (8 bases). The sample was peripheral blood. The CDR3 loop is CASSPRGGDRGKETQYF. CDR3 in DNA: TGTGCCAGCAGCCCCCGCGGGGGAGACAGGGGAAAAGAGACCCAGTACTTC.